One T cell receptor (beta chain) is described in this entry. Across several immunoSEQ plates, the genomic DNA of each subset was split evenly. Per the original methods: Junction-only sequences without quality scores were provided by ImmunoSEQ, so filtering was different. Using immunoSEQ multiplex PCR, the repertoire was profiled, and TCRdb retains in-frame clones only, with some absent. Clone size and the V and J calls come from that table; the DNA yielded D and trimming. Altogether 2 million to 3 million clones are present, 80% to 95% being singletons, with the ten largest covering roughly 0.39%. This sample was included in a study of shared clonotypes between healthy human individuals. Overall study: Donors consisted of two women and a few men between 18 and 49. Three plates were used per donor for CD4 naive, three for CD4 memory, two for CD8 naive and one for CD8 memory.

Germline V gene lookup returns CDR1 MNHEY and CDR2 SVGAGI. This CDR3 has 13 amino acids. The V gene lost 6 bases and the J gene lost 6 bases, with 15 bases spanning the gap. The sample comprised naive CD4+ T cells from PBMCs. Stated subset: CD45RA+ positively selected. The chain uses TRBV6-5 and TRBJ2-7; D is possibly TRBD1 or TRBD2 (5 bases each). This sequence originates from a man between 18 and 35 years old in good health. Some clones in this sample may be carry-over from other donors' samples. The CDR3 here is CASSNGAFGEQYF. Here the CDR3 DNA reads TGTGCCAGCAGCAACGGGGCATTCGGCGAGCAGTACTTC.